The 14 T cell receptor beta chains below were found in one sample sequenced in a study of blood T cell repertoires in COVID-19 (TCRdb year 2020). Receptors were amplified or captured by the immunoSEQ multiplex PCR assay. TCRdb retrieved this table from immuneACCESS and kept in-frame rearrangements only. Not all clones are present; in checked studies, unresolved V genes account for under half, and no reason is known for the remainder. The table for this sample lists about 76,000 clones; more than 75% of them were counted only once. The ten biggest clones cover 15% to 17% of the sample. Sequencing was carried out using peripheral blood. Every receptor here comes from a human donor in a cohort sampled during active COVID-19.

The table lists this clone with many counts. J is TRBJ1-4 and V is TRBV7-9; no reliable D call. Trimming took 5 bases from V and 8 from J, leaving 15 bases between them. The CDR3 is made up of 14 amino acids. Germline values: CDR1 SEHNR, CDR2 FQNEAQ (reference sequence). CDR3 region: CASSTLGTSEKLFF. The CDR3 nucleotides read TGTGCCAGCAGCACCTTGGGCACCTCCGAAAAACTGTTTTTT. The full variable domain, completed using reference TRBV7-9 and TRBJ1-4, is DTGVSQNPRHKITKRGQNVTFRCDPISEHNRLYWYRQTLGQGPEFLTYFQNEAQLEKSRLLSDRFSAERPKGSFSTLEIQRTEQGDSAMYLCASSTLGTSEKLFFGSGTQLSVL.

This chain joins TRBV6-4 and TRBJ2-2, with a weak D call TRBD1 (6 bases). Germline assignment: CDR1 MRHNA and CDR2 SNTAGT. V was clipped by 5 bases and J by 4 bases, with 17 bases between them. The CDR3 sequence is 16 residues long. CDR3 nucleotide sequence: TGTGCCAGCAGTCCCTTGGGGGCTACATCCACCGGGGAGCTGTTTTTT. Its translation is CASSPLGATSTGELFF.

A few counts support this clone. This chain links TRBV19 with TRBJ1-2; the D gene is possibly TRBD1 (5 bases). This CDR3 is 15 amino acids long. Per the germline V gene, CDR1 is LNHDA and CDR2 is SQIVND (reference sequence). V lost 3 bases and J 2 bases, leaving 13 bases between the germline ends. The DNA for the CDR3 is TGTGCCAGTAGTATGTACGGGGGAGCCAACTATGGCTACACCTTC. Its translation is CASSMYGGANYGYTF.

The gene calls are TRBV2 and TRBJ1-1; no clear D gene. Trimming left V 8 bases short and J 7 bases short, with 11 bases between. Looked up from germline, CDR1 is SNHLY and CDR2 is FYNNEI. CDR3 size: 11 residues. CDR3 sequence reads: CASSQNLEAFF. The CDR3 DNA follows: TGTGCCAGCTCGCAGAACCTTGAAGCTTTCTTT.

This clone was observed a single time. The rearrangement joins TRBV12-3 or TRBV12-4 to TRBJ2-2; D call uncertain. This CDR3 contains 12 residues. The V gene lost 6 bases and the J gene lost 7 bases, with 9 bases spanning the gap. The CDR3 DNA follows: TGTGCCAGCAGCTATGACATCGGGGAGCTGTTTTTT. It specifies CASSYDIGELFF.

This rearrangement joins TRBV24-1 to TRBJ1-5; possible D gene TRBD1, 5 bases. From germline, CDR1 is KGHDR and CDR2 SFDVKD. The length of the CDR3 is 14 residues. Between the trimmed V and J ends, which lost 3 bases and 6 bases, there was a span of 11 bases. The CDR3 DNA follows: TGTGCCACCAGTGATCGGGGGACCGGTCAGCCCCAGCATTTT. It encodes CATSDRGTGQPQHF.

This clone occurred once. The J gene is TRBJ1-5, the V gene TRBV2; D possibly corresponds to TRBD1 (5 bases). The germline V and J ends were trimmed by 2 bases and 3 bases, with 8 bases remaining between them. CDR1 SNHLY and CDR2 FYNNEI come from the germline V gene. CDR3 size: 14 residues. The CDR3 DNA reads TGTGCCAGCAGTGAATCAGGGAACAATCAGCCCCAGCATTTT. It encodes CASSESGNNQPQHF. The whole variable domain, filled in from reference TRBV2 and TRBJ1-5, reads EPEVTQTPSHQVTQMGQEVILRCVPISNHLYFYWYRQILGQKVEFLVSFYNNEISEKSEIFDDQFSVERPDGSNFTLKIRSTKLEDSAMYFCASSESGNNQPQHFGDGTRLSIL.

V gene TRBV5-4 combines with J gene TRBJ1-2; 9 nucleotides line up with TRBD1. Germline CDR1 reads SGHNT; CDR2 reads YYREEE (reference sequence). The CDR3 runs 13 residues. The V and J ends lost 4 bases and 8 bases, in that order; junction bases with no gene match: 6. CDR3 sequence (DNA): TGTGCCAGCAGCCAGGGACAGGGATTCGGCTACACCTTC. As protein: CASSQGQGFGYTF.

CDR3 sequence reads: CASSEGTSGKNTQYF. The CDR3 coding sequence is TGTGCCAGCAGTGAAGGAACTAGCGGGAAGAATACGCAGTATTTT. The chain uses TRBV2 and TRBJ2-3; 10 nucleotides line up with TRBD2. V trimming: 1 base; J trimming: 7 bases; junction bases outside the gene matches: 5. From germline, CDR1 is SNHLY and CDR2 FYNNEI. The CDR3 consists of 15 residues.

The CDR3 loop reads CASSELRGTGELFF. CDR3 sequence (DNA): TGTGCCAGCAGTGAACTCAGGGGCACCGGGGAGCTGTTTTTT. This chain connects TRBV2 to TRBJ2-2, with D possibly matching TRBD1 (6 bases). Germline V gene sequence: CDR1 SNHLY, CDR2 FYNNEI. V was shortened by 2 bases and J by 4 bases, with 8 bases between the two germline ends. This CDR3 contains 14 residues.

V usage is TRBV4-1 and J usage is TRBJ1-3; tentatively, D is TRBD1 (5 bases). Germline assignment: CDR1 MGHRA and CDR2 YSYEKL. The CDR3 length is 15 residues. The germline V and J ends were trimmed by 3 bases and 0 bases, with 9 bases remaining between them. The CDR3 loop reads CASSHLQASGNTIYF. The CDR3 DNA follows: TGCGCCAGCAGCCACCTACAGGCCTCTGGAAACACCATATATTTT.

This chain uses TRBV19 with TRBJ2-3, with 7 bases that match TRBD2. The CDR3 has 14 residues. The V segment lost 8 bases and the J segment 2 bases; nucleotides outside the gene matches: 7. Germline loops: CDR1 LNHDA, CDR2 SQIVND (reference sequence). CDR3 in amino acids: CASRPREPTDTQYF. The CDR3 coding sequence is TGTGCCAGTCGCCCGCGGGAGCCCACAGATACGCAGTATTTT.

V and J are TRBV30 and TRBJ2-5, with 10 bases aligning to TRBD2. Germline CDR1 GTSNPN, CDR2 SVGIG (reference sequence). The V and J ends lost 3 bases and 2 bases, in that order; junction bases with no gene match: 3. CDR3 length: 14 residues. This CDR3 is CAWSGLAEQETQYF. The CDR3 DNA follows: TGTGCCTGGAGCGGACTAGCGGAACAAGAGACCCAGTACTTC. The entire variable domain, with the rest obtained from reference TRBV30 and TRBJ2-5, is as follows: SQTIHQWPATLVQPVGSPLSLECTVEGTSNPNLYWYRQAAGRGLQLLFYSVGIGQISSEVPQNLSASRPQDRQFILSSKKLLLSDSGFYLCAWSGLAEQETQYFGPGTRLLVL.

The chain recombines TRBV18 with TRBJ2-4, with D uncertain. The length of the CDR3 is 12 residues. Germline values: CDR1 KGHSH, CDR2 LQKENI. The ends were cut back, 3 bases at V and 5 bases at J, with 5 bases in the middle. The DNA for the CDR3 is TGTGCCAGCTCACCCGGAGAAAACATTCAGTACTTC. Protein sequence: CASSPGENIQYF.